The T cell receptor (beta chain) described here comes from a study of shared clonotypes between healthy human individuals. Study observations and caveats: Naive subsets generally exceeded memory subsets in estimated richness.

As to this clone: Its antigen is not identified.

Authors' analysis steps: Junction-only sequences without quality scores came from ImmunoSEQ, so filtering differed. Method: immunoSEQ multiplex PCR; TCRdb's copy keeps in-frame clones and lacks some. V, J and clone size are taken as reported in that table, and D and trimming were inferred from the DNA itself. The sample shows more than 550,000 clones, approximately 77% of them seen only once. Germline CDR1 and CDR2: ENHRY and SYGVKD. The CDR3 is made up of 13 amino acids. V dropped 11 bases and J dropped 5; count of bases not matched to a gene: 9. What was sequenced was memory CD4+ T cells sorted from blood. Regarding subset: CD45RA-negative fraction. The V gene is TRBV10-3, the J gene TRBJ1-1, with 9 bases matching TRBD1. The sequence was obtained from a woman between 25 and 40 years old in good health. CDR3 protein: CAAQQGARTEAFF. The CDR3 nucleotides read TGTGCCGCCCAACAGGGGGCACGAACTGAAGCTTTCTTT.